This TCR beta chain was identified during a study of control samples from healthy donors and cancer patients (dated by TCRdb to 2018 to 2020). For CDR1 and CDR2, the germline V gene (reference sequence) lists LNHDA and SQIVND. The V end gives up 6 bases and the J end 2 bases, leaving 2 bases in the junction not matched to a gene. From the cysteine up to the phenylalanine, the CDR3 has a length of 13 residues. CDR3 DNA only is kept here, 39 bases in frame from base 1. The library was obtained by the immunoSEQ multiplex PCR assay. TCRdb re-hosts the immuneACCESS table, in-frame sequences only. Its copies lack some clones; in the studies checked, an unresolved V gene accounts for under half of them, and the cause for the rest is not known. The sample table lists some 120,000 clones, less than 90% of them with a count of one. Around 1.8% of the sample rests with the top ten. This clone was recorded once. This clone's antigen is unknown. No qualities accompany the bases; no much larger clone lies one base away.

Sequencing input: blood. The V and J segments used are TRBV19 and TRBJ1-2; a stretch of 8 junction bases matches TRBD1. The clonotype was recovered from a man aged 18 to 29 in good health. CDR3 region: CASRGTGNYGYTF. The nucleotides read TGTGCCAGTAGGGGGACAGGCAACTATGGCTACACCTTC.